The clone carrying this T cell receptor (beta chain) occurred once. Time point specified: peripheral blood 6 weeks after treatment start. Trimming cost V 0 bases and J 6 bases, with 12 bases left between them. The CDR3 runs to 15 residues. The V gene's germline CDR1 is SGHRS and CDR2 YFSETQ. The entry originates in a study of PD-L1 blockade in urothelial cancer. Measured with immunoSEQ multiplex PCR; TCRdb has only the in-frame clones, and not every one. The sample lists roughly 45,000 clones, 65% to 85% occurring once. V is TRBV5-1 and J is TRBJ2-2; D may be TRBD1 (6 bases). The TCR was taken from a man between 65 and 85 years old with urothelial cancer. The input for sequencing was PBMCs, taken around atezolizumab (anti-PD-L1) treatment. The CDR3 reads CASSLVSGVPGELFF. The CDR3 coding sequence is TGCGCCAGCAGCTTGGTGTCAGGGGTTCCCGGGGAGCTGTTTTTT.